The entry below describes one TCR beta chain. Its specificity is unknown. Trimming cost V 0 bases and J 0 bases; bases outside gene matches: 4. The length of the CDR3 is 16 residues. CDR1 and CDR2 (germline): GTSNPN, SVGIG (reference sequence). The data derive from a study of beta chain features in type 1 diabetes. Study-wide results and limits: High TCR expression in some cells could lead to their over-representation in cDNA sequencing. Healthy donors had naive, central memory and Treg TCRB repertoires that appeared less similar than those seen among patients.

The study reverse transcribed the entire isolated RNA, so it sequenced expressed TCRB transcripts. Measured with immunoSEQ multiplex PCR; TCRdb has only the in-frame clones, and not every one. The sample yields under 400,000 clones, around 12% seen once. This chain links TRBV30 with TRBJ2-2, with 7 bases identical to TRBD2. The sample was naive CD4+ T cells from blood. The origin of this receptor is a man aged 18 to 35 in good health. The CDR3 coding sequence is TGTGCCTGGAGTGTACTAGGGACTACGAACACCGGGGAGCTGTTTTTT. It is translated as CAWSVLGTTNTGELFF.